A selection of T cell receptor beta chains follows, all from one sample in a study of blood T cell repertoires in COVID-19. Data came from immunoSEQ multiplex PCR; TCRdb stores just in-frame clones and leaves some out. Here the sample spans approximately 200,000 clones, around 82% being singletons. Specimen: PBMCs or T cells enriched from blood (not recorded which). The receptors originated from a man aged 35 to 55 who had recovered from COVID-19. The CDR3 runs from the conserved cysteine through the conserved F or W. A D gene is named only where the DNA matches it firmly. Rows may omit the clone size; those that give it use once, few, many or a size class.

size	V	length	D	J	DNA	CDR3
once	TRBV3-1/TRBV3-2	16	.	TRBJ2-5	TGTGCCAGCAGCCTGGTCCGGGACATTCGGCGAGAGACCCAGTACTTC	CASSLVRDIRRETQYF
.	TRBV7-6	13	.	TRBJ2-1	TGTGCCAGCAGCTCTCAGGGTCGAGATGAGCAGTTCTTC	CASSSQGRDEQFF
.	TRBV5-1	15	TRBD1	TRBJ1-2	TGCGCCAGCAGCGCAAACTACCGGGACAGAAATGGCTACACCTTC	CASSANYRDRNGYTF
.	TRBV9	16	.	TRBJ2-1	TGTGCCAGCAGCGTAGCACCGGGTAGCTCCTACAATGAGCAGTTCTTC	CASSVAPGSSYNEQFF
.	TRBV5-8	14	.	TRBJ1-6	TGTGCCAGCAGCTTTCAGGGGCGTAATTCACCCCTCCACTTT	CASSFQGRNSPLHF
.	TRBV5-1	14	TRBD1	TRBJ2-7	TGCGCCAGCGGCCCGACAGGGGGGACCTACGAGCAGTACTTC	CASGPTGGTYEQYF
.	TRBV28	14	.	TRBJ2-7	TGTGCCAGCTCTAAATTGGACAGTGAAGTCGAGCAGTACTTC	CASSKLDSEVEQYF
.	TRBV27	13	.	TRBJ2-3	TGTGCCAGCAGTTTACCTCAGGGGGATACGCAGTATTTT	CASSLPQGDTQYF
.	TRBV9	16	.	TRBJ1-2	TGTGCCAGCAGCGTAGCCGAGACACAGGTTAGCTATGGCTACACCTTC	CASSVAETQVSYGYTF
.	TRBV5-4	13	TRBD1	TRBJ1-2	TGTGCCAGCAGCATTGACAGGGAGGAAGGCTACACCTTC	CASSIDREEGYTF
.	TRBV9	18	TRBD2	TRBJ2-3	TGTGCCAGCAGCGTAGCGGTGGGACTAGCGGGAATCACAGATACGCAGTATTTT	CASSVAVGLAGITDTQYF
many	TRBV19	14	.	TRBJ2-3	TGTGCCAGTAGTATGATTGACTCTCCAGATACGCAGTATTTT	CASSMIDSPDTQYF
.	TRBV6-5	16	.	TRBJ1-3	TGTGCCAGCAGTTACTCGAGTCCAAGTGCTGGAAACACCATATATTTT	CASSYSSPSAGNTIYF